The entry below describes one T cell receptor beta chain. This clonotype was seen more than once but under ten times. Which antigen it targets is not known. Per-base qualities were not stored, and no clone one base away is much larger. This specimen belongs to a study of vaccination and CD4 T cells after COVID-19 (dated 2022 in TCRdb). The study in broad terms: Every convalescent patient had a positive nasal swab PCR test for SARS-CoV-2, with mild disease in 8 to 10 patients and severe disease in one. Six males and four females were included in the convalescent cohort, with two Hispanic individuals, seven Caucasians, two Asians and one multiracial person represented. Participants got two doses of the Pfizer-BioNTech BNT162b2 vaccine (n=8) or two doses of the Moderna mRNA-1273 vaccine (n=2). Post-COVID blood samples were collected from convalescent patients a median of roughly 100 days after diagnosis, with a range of about 35 to 170 days. Post-vaccine blood samples were collected a median of around 10 weeks after the second vaccine dose, ranging from about 14 to 241 days. Three convalescent patients gave samples both early after vaccination (day 14) and late after vaccination (days 161 to 241). For stimulating the cultures, overlapping spike peptide pools were used, derived from SARS-CoV-2 as well as from the common cold coronaviruses HCoV-NL63, HCoV-OC43 and HCoV-229E. Control cultures used a CEFX viral epitope pool as positive control, an HIV-1 Nef peptide pool as negative control, or no peptide. The spike-specific CD4+ TCR repertoire was compared before and after mRNA vaccination in approximately ten COVID-19 convalescent patients and a handful of infection-naive healthy vaccine recipients. The investigation overall reported the following: An increase in the median number of SARS-CoV-2-reactive clonotypes from approximately 20 after infection to a few dozen after vaccination was observed, but the change was not found to be significant. In convalescent patients, nearly all vaccine-specific clones (304 of 307) were found to be mono-reactive for SARS-CoV-2 spike rather than cross-reactive with common cold coronaviruses. The study included relatively few convalescent patients and did not analyze early timepoints after natural infection. In convalescent patients, a median roughly 85% of post-vaccine SARS-CoV-2-reactive clones were detected only after vaccination, suggesting vaccine-specific priming.

The CDR3 measures 15 amino acids from cysteine to phenylalanine. Only the CDR3 DNA is retained, 45 bases long and in frame from the first base. Looking up the germline V gene yields CDR1 MNHNS and CDR2 SASEGT. Relative to germline, V is missing 5 bases and J is missing 1 base, with 4 bases of the junction outside any gene match. Library creation used PCR. At the Johns Hopkins FTIC core, DNA from the cultured CD4+ T cells underwent TCR sequencing with the Oncomine TCR Beta short-read assay. The QIAamp micro DNA kit was used to extract genomic DNA from the cultured CD4+ T cells. Oncomine TCR Beta libraries made from cultured CD4+ T cells were pooled using unique dual indexes and sequenced on an Illumina iSeq 100. Per the original workflow: Non-productive sequences were removed, and CDR3s not starting with C, not ending with F or W, or shorter than 7 amino acids were discarded. Antigen-specific clonotypes were identified with the MANAFEST web application by comparing peptide-stimulated wells with reference and other culture wells. An FDR below 0.05, an odds ratio above 5, and a productive frequency above 0.1% in at least two of three replicate wells were required for clones to be considered positive. Clonotypes that were significantly expanded in both SARS-CoV-2 spike wells and at least one common cold coronavirus spike condition were defined as cross-reactive. CDR3 homology was assessed with Levenshtein distances (stringdist) and unrooted phylogenetic trees (ape) in R version 3.6.1. TCRdb trimmed the raw reads at Q25, called clones with MiXCR and kept productive beta chains. CDR3 protein sequences are deduplicated, and each keeps its most common genes and DNA. The V and J calls come from TCRdb's annotation, not from the publication. Present in this sample are 20,000 to 25,000 distinct CDR3 sequences, around two fifths of which were seen just once. The ten biggest clones cover 4.9% of the sample.

The time point tag for this specimen amounts to: late sampling 161 to 241 days after vaccination in a few convalescent patients. Per the publication, the treatment or condition label means: roughly ten-day PBMC culture with coronavirus spike peptide pools or control peptides (ViraFEST assay). To expand antigen-specific T cells with peptide pools and then pick out the expanded clonotypes through TCR sequencing, the study relied on the ViraFEST assay. The convalescent patients' positive SARS-CoV-2 PCR tests were from March to December 2020, which was before the Alpha, Beta and Delta variants emerged in the United States. PBMCs were cultured at roughly 2 million per well in IMDM supplemented with approximately 5% human AB serum and about 9.6 IU/ml IL-2, with roughly 10 ug/ml peptide pools added. Half of the culture medium was replaced with fresh IL-2-containing medium on days 3 and 7. Once the cells had been in culture for about 10 days, the EasySep CD4+ T cell isolation kit was used to isolate CD4+ T cells by negative selection. Ficoll-Paque Plus gradient centrifugation was used to isolate PBMCs from whole blood, and the isolated PBMCs were then either used fresh or cryopreserved at -140C. Culture conditions were generally each tested in triplicate wells.

The specimen was CD4+ T cells from blood, cultured in vitro, collected about 7 months after SARS-CoV-2 vaccination. The TCR originated in a human donor who had recovered from COVID-19. The chain was built from TRBV6-1 and TRBJ2-3; 9 central nucleotides agree with TRBD1. The DNA sequence is as follows: TGTGCCAGCAGTAACCGGGACAGGGGCACAGATACGCAGTATTTT. It translates to CASSNRDRGTDTQYF.